This T cell receptor beta chain was sequenced for a study of neurological immune-mediated disorders. Study-wide results and limits: While HTLV-1-associated myelopathy showed the greatest TCR clonal expansion, multiple sclerosis showed the least, falling below healthy controls. None of the CDR3 amino acid sequences of expanded clones were shared across subjects, and this suggested private repertoires in all groups.

This clonotype was detected many times. The antigen is not known. Sequencing runs each yielded over 180 million TCR-beta sequences from 15-18 subjects. TCRdb passed the 5' RACE reads through MiXCR, listing each CDR3 protein once. The sample comprises under 50,000 distinct CDR3 sequences, 10% to 15% of which are singletons, and 3.5% to 5.5% rests with the top ten. As to time point: longitudinal time-point 2. This CDR3 region has 15 residues. V gave up 5 bases and J gave up 0 bases; unmatched junction bases: 3. The chain recombines TRBV12-3 or TRBV12-4 with TRBJ2-1; TRBD2 agrees at 8 bases. Sequenced sample: PBMCs. This TCR derives from a male donor with HTLV-1-associated myelopathy (HAM/TSP). The CDR3 sequence: CASSRTSSSYNEQFF. CDR3 DNA sequence: TGTGCCAGCAGTAGGACTAGCAGCTCCTACAATGAGCAGTTCTTC.